A selection of T cell receptor beta chains follows, all from one sample in a study of blood T cell repertoires in COVID-19. The protocol was immunoSEQ multiplex PCR, while the TCRdb copy is restricted to in-frame clones and leaves out a portion. The sample consists of around 140,000 clones, about 85% of them appearing once. The sample consisted of peripheral blood. The source of these receptors is a human donor with acute or convalescent COVID-19. The donor label of this sample is uncertain. CDR3s include the opening cysteine and the closing phenylalanine or tryptophan. Fields, in order: D gene, J gene, V gene, CDR3 length, clone size, CDR3 DNA, CDR3 protein. A D gene is named only where the DNA matches it firmly. Clone size is stated in some rows and not others, as once, few, many or a class when expanded.

d_call: TRBD1
j_call: TRBJ2-5
v_call: TRBV7-7
cdr3_length: 15
clone_size: .
cdr3_nt: TGTGCTAGCAGCTTAGGGGGCGTCCCCCAAGAGACCCAGTACTTC
cdr3_aa: CASSLGGVPQETQYF

d_call: .
j_call: TRBJ1-1
v_call: TRBV3-1/TRBV3-2
cdr3_length: 14
clone_size: few
cdr3_nt: TGTGCCAGCAGCCAATTCCCACAGCACACTGAAGCTTTCTTT
cdr3_aa: CASSQFPQHTEAFF

d_call: .
j_call: TRBJ2-2
v_call: TRBV2
cdr3_length: 17
clone_size: .
cdr3_nt: TGTGCCAGCAGTGAACGGCAGGGGTTCGTTGCCACCGGGGAGCTGTTTTTT
cdr3_aa: CASSERQGFVATGELFF

d_call: TRBD1
j_call: TRBJ2-3
v_call: TRBV7-2
cdr3_length: 16
clone_size: .
cdr3_nt: TGTGCCAGCAGCTCGACCGACAGGGGGACTCAAGATACGCAGTATTTT
cdr3_aa: CASSSTDRGTQDTQYF

d_call: TRBD1
j_call: TRBJ1-4
v_call: TRBV19
cdr3_length: 15
clone_size: .
cdr3_nt: TGTGCCAGCACGGCCCGGGACAGGGGAAGTGAAAAACTGTTTTTT
cdr3_aa: CASTARDRGSEKLFF

d_call: .
j_call: TRBJ1-2
v_call: TRBV6-1
cdr3_length: 14
clone_size: .
cdr3_nt: TGTGCCAGCAGTGAGACAGGCCGTTCTGGGGGCTACACCTTC
cdr3_aa: CASSETGRSGGYTF

d_call: .
j_call: TRBJ2-2
v_call: TRBV7-3
cdr3_length: 14
clone_size: .
cdr3_nt: TGTGCCAGCAGCTTTAGCAGGGTGGCCGGGGAGCTGTTTTTT
cdr3_aa: CASSFSRVAGELFF

d_call: TRBD1
j_call: TRBJ1-1
v_call: TRBV28
cdr3_length: 15
clone_size: .
cdr3_nt: TGTGCCAGCAGTTTAATTTGGGGACAGGGGGCGCGAGCTTTCTTT
cdr3_aa: CASSLIWGQGARAFF

d_call: TRBD2
j_call: TRBJ2-3
v_call: TRBV7-3
cdr3_length: 17
clone_size: .
cdr3_nt: TGTGCCAGCAGCTTGATTAGCGGGGGGTCTAGCACAGATACGCAGTATTTT
cdr3_aa: CASSLISGGSSTDTQYF

d_call: .
j_call: TRBJ1-2
v_call: TRBV3-1/TRBV3-2
cdr3_length: 14
clone_size: .
cdr3_nt: TGTGCCAGCAGCCCCAGTGACAGTCGCTATGGCTACACCTTC
cdr3_aa: CASSPSDSRYGYTF

d_call: TRBD2
j_call: TRBJ2-1
v_call: TRBV7-9
cdr3_length: 16
clone_size: .
cdr3_nt: TGTGCCAGCAGCTTACCGACTAGCGGGAGAAAAAATGAGCAGTTCTTC
cdr3_aa: CASSLPTSGRKNEQFF

d_call: .
j_call: TRBJ2-1
v_call: TRBV30
cdr3_length: 11
clone_size: .
cdr3_nt: TGTGCCTGGACAGACTACAATGAGCAGTTCTTC
cdr3_aa: CAWTDYNEQFF

d_call: .
j_call: TRBJ2-3
v_call: TRBV5-6
cdr3_length: 15
clone_size: .
cdr3_nt: TGTGCCAGCAGCTTAGAGCGGCTTAACACAGATACGCAGTATTTT
cdr3_aa: CASSLERLNTDTQYF

d_call: .
j_call: TRBJ1-3
v_call: TRBV7-8
cdr3_length: 16
clone_size: .
cdr3_nt: TGTGCCAGCAGCCCCCGGGAACCTATCTCTGGAAACACCATATATTTT
cdr3_aa: CASSPREPISGNTIYF

d_call: .
j_call: TRBJ2-1
v_call: TRBV27
cdr3_length: 17
clone_size: .
cdr3_nt: TGTGCCAGCAGTCTAATCCACCTAGCGCGCGAGTACAATGAGCAGTTCTTC
cdr3_aa: CASSLIHLAREYNEQFF

d_call: TRBD1
j_call: TRBJ2-1
v_call: TRBV2
cdr3_length: 12
clone_size: .
cdr3_nt: TGTGCCAGCATATTAAGAGGGACAGGTTGGTTCTTC
cdr3_aa: CASILRGTGWFF

d_call: .
j_call: TRBJ2-5
v_call: TRBV5-6
cdr3_length: 14
clone_size: .
cdr3_nt: TGTGCCAGCAGCTTGGGGGCAGGGGAAGAGACCCAGTACTTC
cdr3_aa: CASSLGAGEETQYF

d_call: TRBD2
j_call: TRBJ2-3
v_call: TRBV4-3
cdr3_length: 17
clone_size: .
cdr3_nt: TGCGCCAGCAGCCAAGGGACTAGCGGGCAAATTTTGGATACGCAGTATTTT
cdr3_aa: CASSQGTSGQILDTQYF

d_call: .
j_call: TRBJ2-3
v_call: TRBV28
cdr3_length: 14
clone_size: .
cdr3_nt: TGTGCCAGCAGTTCCCCCTCCCGCACAGATACGCAGTATTTT
cdr3_aa: CASSSPSRTDTQYF

d_call: TRBD1
j_call: TRBJ1-2
v_call: TRBV19
cdr3_length: 14
clone_size: .
cdr3_nt: TGTGCCAGTAGTATTAGATCAGGGGGCTATGGCTACACCTTC
cdr3_aa: CASSIRSGGYGYTF

d_call: .
j_call: TRBJ1-5
v_call: TRBV28
cdr3_length: 15
clone_size: .
cdr3_nt: TGTGCCAGCCATAGACAAGTCCATAGCAATCAGCCCCAGCATTTT
cdr3_aa: CASHRQVHSNQPQHF

d_call: TRBD1
j_call: TRBJ1-1
v_call: TRBV5-4
cdr3_length: 15
clone_size: .
cdr3_nt: TGTGCCAGCAGGTTGGGGTCAGGGGGGAACACTGAAGCTTTCTTT
cdr3_aa: CASRLGSGGNTEAFF

d_call: TRBD1
j_call: TRBJ1-2
v_call: TRBV28
cdr3_length: 18
clone_size: .
cdr3_nt: TGTGCCAGCAGTTTATGGCGGTCCGGGACAGGGGACGTCTATGGCTACACCTTC
cdr3_aa: CASSLWRSGTGDVYGYTF

d_call: TRBD1
j_call: TRBJ1-4
v_call: TRBV30
cdr3_length: 15
clone_size: once
cdr3_nt: TGTGCCTGGAGTGCTACAAAACAGGGGAGTGAAAAACTGTTTTTT
cdr3_aa: CAWSATKQGSEKLFF

d_call: TRBD2
j_call: TRBJ2-2
v_call: TRBV3-1/TRBV3-2
cdr3_length: 16
clone_size: .
cdr3_nt: TGTGCCAGCAGCCAGGCACTAGCGGGAGAGGCCGGGGAGCTGTTTTTT
cdr3_aa: CASSQALAGEAGELFF

d_call: .
j_call: TRBJ1-1
v_call: TRBV4-3
cdr3_length: 15
clone_size: .
cdr3_nt: TGCGCCAGCAGCCAAGGCGTTGGGCTGAACACTGAAGCTTTCTTT
cdr3_aa: CASSQGVGLNTEAFF

d_call: .
j_call: TRBJ2-5
v_call: TRBV6-1
cdr3_length: 17
clone_size: once
cdr3_nt: TGTGCCAGCAGTGAAAGGGCAGGGCGCGAGAGGGGGGAGACCCAGTACTTC
cdr3_aa: CASSERAGRERGETQYF

d_call: .
j_call: TRBJ1-1
v_call: TRBV7-9
cdr3_length: 13
clone_size: .
cdr3_nt: TGTGCCAGCACCGGGGACATGAACACTGAAGCTTTCTTT
cdr3_aa: CASTGDMNTEAFF

d_call: .
j_call: TRBJ1-1
v_call: TRBV6-5
cdr3_length: 11
clone_size: .
cdr3_nt: TGTGCCAGCAGTTACAAAGGGGTCGCTTTCTTT
cdr3_aa: CASSYKGVAFF

d_call: TRBD1
j_call: TRBJ1-4
v_call: TRBV18
cdr3_length: 16
clone_size: .
cdr3_nt: TGTGCCAGCTCACTTGAACCGGGACAGGGGAATGAAAAACTGTTTTTT
cdr3_aa: CASSLEPGQGNEKLFF

d_call: .
j_call: TRBJ1-1
v_call: TRBV7-2
cdr3_length: 13
clone_size: .
cdr3_nt: TGTGCCAGCAGAACAGGTGTGAACACTGAAGCTTTCTTT
cdr3_aa: CASRTGVNTEAFF